The 7 T cell receptor beta chains below all came from one sample that was sequenced in a study of T cell repertoires in cytomegalovirus infection (dated by TCRdb to between 2018 and 2020). The sequencer was an Illumina HiSeq 1500. TCRdb itself trimmed the public reads at Q25 with fastp, ran MiXCR and retained productive beta chains. Rows merge per CDR3 protein into single entries with the most common DNA and genes. The sample table contains 300,000 to 400,000 distinct CDR3 sequences; only one count was recorded for 25% to 35% of them. The ten largest clonotypes hold 20% of the sample. The label giving this sample's treatment or condition can be read as: in vitro stimulation with specific CMV peptide epitopes to enrich CMV-specific T cells. What these receptors recognize is not known. This specimen was cultured PBMCs, taken from culture after CMV antigen stimulation. The receptors come from a human donor in good health (CMV status not recorded). Some clones in this sample may be carry-over from other donors' samples.

The V gene is TRBV5-1, the J gene TRBJ2-7; D unclear. This CDR3 spans 14 amino acids. The V and J ends lost 0 bases and 2 bases respectively, with 9 bases between them. Germline V lookup: CDR1 SGHRS, CDR2 YFSETQ. This CDR3 reads CASSLERAPYEQYF. In DNA, the CDR3 is TGCGCCAGCAGCTTGGAACGAGCCCCCTACGAGCAGTACTTC.

This clonotype was recorded many times. The chain has TRBV4-2 and TRBJ2-3, with 12 nucleotides matching TRBD2. Losses at the gene ends were 3 bases for V and 3 bases for J; bases not matched to a gene: 7. This CDR3 has 17 residues. Germline assignment: CDR1 LGHNA and CDR2 YNFKEQ. This CDR3 reads CASSQTSGSRRTDTQYF. CDR3 nucleotides: TGTGCCAGCAGCCAGACTAGCGGGAGTCGTCGGACAGATACGCAGTATTTT.

This clonotype was detected only a few times. This chain uses TRBV7-2 with TRBJ2-3; D is possibly TRBD2 (6 bases). CDR1 and CDR2 from the germline V gene are SGHTA and FQGNSA. V dropped 4 bases and J dropped 4 bases, with 15 bases sitting between them. This CDR3 is built from 15 residues. This CDR3 is CASSSTSDRADTQYF. The CDR3 DNA sequence: TGTGCCAGCAGCTCGACTAGTGATCGGGCAGATACGCAGTATTTT.

Ten or more counts support this clonotype. The rearrangement joins TRBV6-1 to TRBJ1-5; D gene uncertain. The CDR3 loop spans 13 amino acids. With 2 bases removed from V and 9 bases from J, the gap between germline ends came to 11 bases. The germline gives CDR1 MNHNS, CDR2 SASEGT. CDR3 coding DNA: TGTGCCAGCAGTGAATCCTCGGCCCGGCCCCAGCATTTT. Amino acids: CASSESSARPQHF.

This clonotype showed up many times. The genes are TRBV7-8 and TRBJ2-7; weak D call: TRBD1 (5 bases). Germline V gives CDR1 SGHVS, CDR2 FQNEAQ. This CDR3 is built from 14 residues. Trimming took off 3 bases at V and 3 bases at J, with 12 bases between the two ends. In DNA, the CDR3 is TGTGCCAGCAGCTTTGATAAGGGGTACTACGAGCAGTACTTC. It yields the protein CASSFDKGYYEQYF.

Here the CDR3 reads CASSQNANTEAFF. The CDR3 nucleotides read TGTGCCAGCAGCCAAAACGCGAACACTGAAGCTTTCTTT. The chain uses TRBV3-1 and TRBJ1-1; D unresolved. CDR3 length: 13 residues. Trimming pared 2 bases from V and 1 base from J, leaving 5 bases between. Germline V CDR1 and CDR2: LGHDT, YNNKEL (reference sequence).

The rearrangement joins TRBV24-1 to TRBJ2-1, with 12 bases aligning to TRBD2. Germline CDR1 is KGHDR and CDR2 is SFDVKD. The CDR3 has 20 residues. V dropped 2 bases and J dropped 2; count of bases not matched to a gene: 12. The CDR3 sequence is CATSDSRRLAGEGAYNEQFF. The CDR3 nucleotides read TGTGCCACCAGTGATTCGCGTAGACTAGCGGGAGAAGGGGCCTACAATGAGCAGTTCTTC.